The T cell receptor (beta chain) described here comes from a study of T cells in Graves' hyperthyroidism and ophthalmopathy. Study in general: Initial diagnosis, before any treatment, was when peripheral blood was collected. Study-wide points: Also found in blood were most expanded thyroid clonotypes above 0.001.

Regions amplified from RNA transcripts were the TCR beta CDR3 regions. HTBI primers were the set used in a first-round RT-PCR of the TCR CDR3. From the multiplex PCR reads, TCRdb called clonotypes with MiXCR, one entry per CDR3 protein. The sample contains 500,000 to 550,000 distinct CDR3 sequences, 20% of which appear only once. This clonotype was detected a few times. The antigen remains undetermined. CDR3 length: 15 amino acids. The V gene's germline CDR1 is KGHDR and CDR2 SFDVKD. Trimming took 4 bases from V and 7 from J; bases not matched to a gene: 6. The chain combines TRBV24-1 with TRBJ1-2; 12 bases match TRBD1. Sequencing was done on a sample of blood. This TCR came from a man aged 40-50 years with Graves' ophthalmopathy. Here the CDR3 reads CATSDRGQGAGGYTF. In nucleotides, the CDR3 is TGTGCCACCAGTGACCGGGGACAGGGGGCTGGTGGCTACACCTTC.